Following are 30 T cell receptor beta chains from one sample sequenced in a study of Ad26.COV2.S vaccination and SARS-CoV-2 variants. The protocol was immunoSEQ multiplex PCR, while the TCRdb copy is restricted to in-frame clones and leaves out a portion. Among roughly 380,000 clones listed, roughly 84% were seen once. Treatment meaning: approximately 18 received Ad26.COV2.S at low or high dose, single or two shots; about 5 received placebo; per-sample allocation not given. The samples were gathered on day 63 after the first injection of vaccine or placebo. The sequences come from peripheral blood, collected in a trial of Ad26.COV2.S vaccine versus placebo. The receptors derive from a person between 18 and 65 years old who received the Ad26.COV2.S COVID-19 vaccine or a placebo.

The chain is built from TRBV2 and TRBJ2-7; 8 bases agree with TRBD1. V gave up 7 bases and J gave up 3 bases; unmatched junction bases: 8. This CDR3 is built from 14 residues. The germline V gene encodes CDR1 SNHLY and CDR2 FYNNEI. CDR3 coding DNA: TGTGCCAGCAAAACCGGGACAGGCGACTACGAGCAGTACTTC. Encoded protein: CASKTGTGDYEQYF.

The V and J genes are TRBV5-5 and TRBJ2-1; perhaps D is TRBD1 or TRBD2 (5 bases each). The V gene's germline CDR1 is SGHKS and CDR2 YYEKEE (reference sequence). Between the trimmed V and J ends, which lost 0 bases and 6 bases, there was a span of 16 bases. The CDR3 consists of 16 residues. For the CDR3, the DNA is TGTGCCAGCAGCTTGGGGGGGTACAGGTCTGGCAATGAGCAGTTCTTC. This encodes CASSLGGYRSGNEQFF.

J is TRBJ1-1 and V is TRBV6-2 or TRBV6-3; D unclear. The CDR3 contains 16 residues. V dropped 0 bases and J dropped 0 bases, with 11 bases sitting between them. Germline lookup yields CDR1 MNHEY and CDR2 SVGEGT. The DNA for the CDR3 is TGTGCCAGCAGTTACTCCCCGGGAGAGGTGAACACTGAAGCTTTCTTT. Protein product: CASSYSPGEVNTEAFF.

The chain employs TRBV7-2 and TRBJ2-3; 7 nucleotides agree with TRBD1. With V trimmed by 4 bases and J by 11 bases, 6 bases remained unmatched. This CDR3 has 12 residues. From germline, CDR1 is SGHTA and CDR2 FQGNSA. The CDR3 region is CASSYDRALQYF. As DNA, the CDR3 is TGTGCCAGCAGCTATGACAGGGCTTTGCAGTATTTT.

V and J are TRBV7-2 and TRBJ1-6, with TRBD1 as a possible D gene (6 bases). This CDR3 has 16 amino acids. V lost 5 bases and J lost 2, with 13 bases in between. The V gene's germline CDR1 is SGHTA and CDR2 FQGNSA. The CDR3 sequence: CASSPGGGAYNSPLHF. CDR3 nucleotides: TGTGCCAGCAGCCCGGGTGGGGGCGCCTATAATTCACCCCTCCACTTT.

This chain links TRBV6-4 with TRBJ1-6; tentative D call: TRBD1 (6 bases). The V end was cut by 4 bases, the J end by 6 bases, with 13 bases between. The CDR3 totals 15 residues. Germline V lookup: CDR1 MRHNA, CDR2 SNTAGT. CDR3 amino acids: CASSVSGALNSPLHF. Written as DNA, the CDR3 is TGTGCCAGCAGTGTCTCGGGGGCCCTTAATTCACCCCTCCACTTT.

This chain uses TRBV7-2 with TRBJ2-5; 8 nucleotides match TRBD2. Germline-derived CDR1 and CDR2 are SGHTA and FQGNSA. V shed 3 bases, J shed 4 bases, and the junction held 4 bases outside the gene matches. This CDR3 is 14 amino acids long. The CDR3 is CASSFAGGRETQYF. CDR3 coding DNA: TGTGCCAGCAGCTTTGCGGGGGGACGAGAGACCCAGTACTTC.

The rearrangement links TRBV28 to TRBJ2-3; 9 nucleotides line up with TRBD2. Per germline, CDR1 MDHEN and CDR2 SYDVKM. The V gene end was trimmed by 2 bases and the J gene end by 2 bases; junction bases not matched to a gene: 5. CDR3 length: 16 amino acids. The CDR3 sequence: CASSLTSGWPTDTQYF. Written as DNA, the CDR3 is TGTGCCAGCAGTTTAACTAGCGGGTGGCCCACAGATACGCAGTATTTT.

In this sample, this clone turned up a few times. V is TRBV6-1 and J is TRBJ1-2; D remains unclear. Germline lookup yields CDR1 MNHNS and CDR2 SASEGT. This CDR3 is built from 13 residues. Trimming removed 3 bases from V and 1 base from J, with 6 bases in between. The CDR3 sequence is CASSEGVNYGYTF. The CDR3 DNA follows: TGTGCCAGCAGTGAGGGAGTTAACTATGGCTACACCTTC.

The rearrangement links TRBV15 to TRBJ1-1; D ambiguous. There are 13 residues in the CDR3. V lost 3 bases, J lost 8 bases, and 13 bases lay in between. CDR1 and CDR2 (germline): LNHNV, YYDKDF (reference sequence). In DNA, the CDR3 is TGTGCCACCAGCAGGCTCCTCGCGGGGGAAGCTTTCTTT. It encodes CATSRLLAGEAFF.

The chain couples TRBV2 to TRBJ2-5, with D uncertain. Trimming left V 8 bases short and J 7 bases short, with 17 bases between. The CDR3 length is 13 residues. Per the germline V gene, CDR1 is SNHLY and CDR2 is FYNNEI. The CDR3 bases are TGTGCCAGCCCCGCGGAGCGAGGCGGGACCCAGTACTTC. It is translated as CASPAERGGTQYF.

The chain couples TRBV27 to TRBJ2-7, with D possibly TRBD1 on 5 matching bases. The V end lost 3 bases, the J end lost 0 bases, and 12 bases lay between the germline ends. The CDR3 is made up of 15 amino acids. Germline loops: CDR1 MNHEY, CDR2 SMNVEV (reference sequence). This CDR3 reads CASSFYLDTSYEQYF. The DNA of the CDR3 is TGTGCCAGCAGTTTTTACCTGGACACCTCCTACGAGCAGTACTTC.

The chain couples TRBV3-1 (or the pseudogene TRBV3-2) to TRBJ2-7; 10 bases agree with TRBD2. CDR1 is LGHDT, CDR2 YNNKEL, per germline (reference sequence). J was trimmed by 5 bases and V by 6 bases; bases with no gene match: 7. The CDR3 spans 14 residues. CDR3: CASRTSSGGDEQYF. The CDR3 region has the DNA TGTGCCAGCAGAACGTCTAGCGGGGGCGACGAGCAGTACTTC.

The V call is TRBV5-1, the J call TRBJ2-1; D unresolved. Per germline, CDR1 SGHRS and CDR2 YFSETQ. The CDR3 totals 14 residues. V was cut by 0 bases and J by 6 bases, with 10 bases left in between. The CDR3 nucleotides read TGCGCCAGCAGCTTGGTGGCCGGATTCAATGAGCAGTTCTTC. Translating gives CASSLVAGFNEQFF.

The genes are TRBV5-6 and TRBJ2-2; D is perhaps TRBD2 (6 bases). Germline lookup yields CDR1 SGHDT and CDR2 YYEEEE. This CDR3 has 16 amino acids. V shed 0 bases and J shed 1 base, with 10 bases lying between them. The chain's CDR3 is CASSLDLGGNTGELFF. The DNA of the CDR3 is TGTGCCAGCAGCTTGGATCTCGGGGGGAACACCGGGGAGCTGTTTTTT. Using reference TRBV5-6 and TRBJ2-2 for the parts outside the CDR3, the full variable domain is DAGVTQSPTHLIKTRGQQVTLRCSPKSGHDTVSWYQQALGQGPQFIFQYYEEEERQRGNFPDRFSGHQFPNYSSELNVNALLLGDSALYLCASSLDLGGNTGELFFGEGSRLTVL.

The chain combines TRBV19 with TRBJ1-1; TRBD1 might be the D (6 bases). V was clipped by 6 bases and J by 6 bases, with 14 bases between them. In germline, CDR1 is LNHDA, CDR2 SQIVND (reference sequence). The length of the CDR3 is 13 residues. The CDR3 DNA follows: TGTGCCAGTAGGGCCCTCGGGGGCCCTGAAGCTTTCTTT. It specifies CASRALGGPEAFF.

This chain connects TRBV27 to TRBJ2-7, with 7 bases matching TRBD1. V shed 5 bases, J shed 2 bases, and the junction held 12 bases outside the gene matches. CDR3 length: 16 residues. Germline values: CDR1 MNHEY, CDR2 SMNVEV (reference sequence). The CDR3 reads CASSPPGRGQTYEQYF. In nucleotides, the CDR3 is TGTGCCAGCAGTCCCCCGGGCAGGGGACAGACCTACGAGCAGTACTTC.

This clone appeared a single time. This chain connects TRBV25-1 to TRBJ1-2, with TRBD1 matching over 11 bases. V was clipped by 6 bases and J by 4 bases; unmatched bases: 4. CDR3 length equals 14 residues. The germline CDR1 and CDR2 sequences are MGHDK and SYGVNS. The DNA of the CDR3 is TGTGCCAGCAGGGGGGACAGGGGGTTCTATGGCTACACCTTC. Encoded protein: CASRGDRGFYGYTF.

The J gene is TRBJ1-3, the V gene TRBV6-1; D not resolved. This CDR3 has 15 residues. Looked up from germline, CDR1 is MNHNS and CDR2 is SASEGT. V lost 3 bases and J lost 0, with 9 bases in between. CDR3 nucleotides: TGTGCCAGCAGTGACGGTTGGCACTCTGGAAACACCATATATTTT. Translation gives CASSDGWHSGNTIYF.

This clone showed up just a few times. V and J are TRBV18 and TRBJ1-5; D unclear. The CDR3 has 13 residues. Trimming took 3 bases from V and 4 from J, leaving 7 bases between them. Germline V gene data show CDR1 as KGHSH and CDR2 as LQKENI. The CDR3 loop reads CASSPATNQPQHF. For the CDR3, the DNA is TGTGCCAGCTCACCGGCAACAAATCAGCCCCAGCATTTT. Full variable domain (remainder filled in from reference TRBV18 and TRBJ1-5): NAGVMQNPRHLVRRRGQEARLRCSPMKGHSHVYWYRQLPEEGLKFMVYLQKENIIDESGMPKERFSAEFPKEGPSILRIQQVVRGDSAAYFCASSPATNQPQHFGDGTRLSIL.

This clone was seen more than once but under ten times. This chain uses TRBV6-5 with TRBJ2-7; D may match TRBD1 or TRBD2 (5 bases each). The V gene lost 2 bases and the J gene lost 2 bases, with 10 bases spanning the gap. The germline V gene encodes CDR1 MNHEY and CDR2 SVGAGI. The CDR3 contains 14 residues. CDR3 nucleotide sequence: TGTGCCAGCAGTTACCGGGGCGGAGCCTACGAGCAGTACTTC. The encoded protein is CASSYRGGAYEQYF.

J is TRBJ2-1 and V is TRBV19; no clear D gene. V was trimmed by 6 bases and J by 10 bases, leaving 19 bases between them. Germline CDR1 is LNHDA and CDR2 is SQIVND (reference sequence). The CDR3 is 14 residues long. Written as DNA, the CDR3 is TGTGCCAGTAGCCTAAAACAAATCACCCCAGAGCAGTTCTTC. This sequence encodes CASSLKQITPEQFF.

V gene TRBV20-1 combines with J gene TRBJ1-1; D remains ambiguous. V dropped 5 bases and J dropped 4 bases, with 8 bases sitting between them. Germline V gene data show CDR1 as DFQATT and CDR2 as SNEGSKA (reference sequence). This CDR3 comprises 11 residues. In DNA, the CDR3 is TGCAGTGCTCCAGTTGGCACTGAAGCTTTCTTT. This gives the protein CSAPVGTEAFF.

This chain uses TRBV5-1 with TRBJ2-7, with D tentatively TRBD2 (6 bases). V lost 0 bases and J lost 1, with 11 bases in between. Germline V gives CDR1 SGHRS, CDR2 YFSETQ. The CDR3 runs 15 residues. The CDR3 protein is CASSLGSLASYEQYF. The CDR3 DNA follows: TGCGCCAGCAGCTTGGGGTCTCTAGCGTCCTACGAGCAGTACTTC. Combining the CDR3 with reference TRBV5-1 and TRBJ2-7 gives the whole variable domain KAGVTQTPRYLIKTRGQQVTLSCSPISGHRSVSWYQQTPGQGLQFLFEYFSETQRNKGNFPGRFSGRQFSNSRSEMNVSTLELGDSALYLCASSLGSLASYEQYFGPGTRLTVT.

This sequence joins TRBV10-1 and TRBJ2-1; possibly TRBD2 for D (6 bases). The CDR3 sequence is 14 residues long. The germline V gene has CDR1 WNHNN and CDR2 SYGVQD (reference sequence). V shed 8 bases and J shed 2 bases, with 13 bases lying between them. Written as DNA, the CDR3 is TGCGCCAGCTTAGGGAGGATCCCCTACAATGAGCAGTTCTTC. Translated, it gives CASLGRIPYNEQFF.

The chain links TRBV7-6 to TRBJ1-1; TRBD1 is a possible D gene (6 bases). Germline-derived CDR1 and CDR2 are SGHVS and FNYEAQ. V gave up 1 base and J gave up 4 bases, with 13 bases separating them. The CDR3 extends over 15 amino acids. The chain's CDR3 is CASSLVGGGVTEAFF. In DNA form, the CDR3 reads TGTGCCAGCAGCTTAGTAGGGGGGGGTGTCACTGAAGCTTTCTTT.

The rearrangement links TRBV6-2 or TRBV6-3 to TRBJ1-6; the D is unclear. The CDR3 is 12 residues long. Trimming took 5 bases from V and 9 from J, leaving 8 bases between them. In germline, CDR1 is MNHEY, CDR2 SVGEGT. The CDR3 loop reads CASSTDASPLHF. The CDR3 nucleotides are TGTGCCAGCAGTACAGATGCTTCACCCCTCCACTTT.

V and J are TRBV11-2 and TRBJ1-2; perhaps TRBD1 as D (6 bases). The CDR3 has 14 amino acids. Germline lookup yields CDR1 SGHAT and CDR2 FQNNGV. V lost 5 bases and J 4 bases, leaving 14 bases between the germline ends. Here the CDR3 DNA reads TGTGCCAGCAGCGACAACAGGGACTTCTATGGCTACACCTTC. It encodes CASSDNRDFYGYTF.

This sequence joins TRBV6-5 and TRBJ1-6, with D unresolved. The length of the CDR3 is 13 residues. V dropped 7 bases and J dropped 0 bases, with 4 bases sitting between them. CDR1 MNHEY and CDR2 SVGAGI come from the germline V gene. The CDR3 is CASISSYNSPLHF. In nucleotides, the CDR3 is TGTGCCAGCATATCCTCCTATAATTCACCCCTCCACTTT.

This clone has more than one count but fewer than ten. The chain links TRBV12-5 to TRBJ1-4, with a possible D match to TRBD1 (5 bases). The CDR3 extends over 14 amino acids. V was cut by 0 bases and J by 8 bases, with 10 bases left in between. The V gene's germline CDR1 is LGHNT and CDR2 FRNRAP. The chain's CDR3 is CASGLVGEGEKLFF. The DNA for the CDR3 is TGTGCTAGTGGTTTGGTAGGGGAGGGGGAAAAACTGTTTTTT.